Shown below are 5 T cell receptor beta chains from a single sample sequenced in a study of blood T cell repertoires in COVID-19. Clones were sequenced by immunoSEQ multiplex PCR, and TCRdb holds only the in-frame ones, with some missing. This table holds 45,000 or so clones, approximately 80% found once. Sequencing input: peripheral blood. The receptors derive from a human donor in a cohort sampled during active COVID-19.

This chain links TRBV7-9 with TRBJ2-5; D remains ambiguous. This CDR3 is built from 15 residues. CDR1 is SEHNR, CDR2 FQNEAQ, per germline (reference sequence). V was shortened by 1 base and J by 1 base, with 10 bases between the two germline ends. CDR3 amino acids: CASSLVQATQETQYF. CDR3 DNA sequence: TGTGCCAGCAGCTTAGTTCAGGCTACCCAAGAGACCCAGTACTTC.

The chain is built from TRBV11-2 and TRBJ2-5; TRBD1 might be the D (6 bases). V lost 0 bases and J 5 bases, leaving 10 bases between the germline ends. This CDR3 contains 14 residues. Germline V gene data show CDR1 as SGHAT and CDR2 as FQNNGV. CDR3 sequence reads: CASSLDSGQETQYF. The CDR3 DNA reads as TGTGCCAGCAGCTTAGATTCCGGACAGGAGACCCAGTACTTC. Based on the CDR3 plus reference TRBV11-2 and TRBJ2-5, the full variable domain is EAGVAQSPRYKIIEKRQSVAFWCNPISGHATLYWYQQILGQGPKLLIQFQNNGVVDDSQLPKDRFSAERLKGVDSTLKIQPAKLEDSAVYLCASSLDSGQETQYFGPGTRLLVL.

The chain carries TRBV27 and TRBJ2-1; unclear D gene. Germline V CDR1 and CDR2: MNHEY, SMNVEV (reference sequence). Trimming took 2 bases from V and 0 from J, leaving 5 bases between them. This CDR3 region has 14 residues. The CDR3: CASSLASSYNEQFF. In DNA form, the CDR3 reads TGTGCCAGCAGTTTAGCGAGCTCCTACAATGAGCAGTTCTTC.

The chain is built from TRBV5-5 and TRBJ2-5; 8 bases are shared with TRBD2. V was pared by 6 bases and J by 4 bases, with 17 bases of the junction left unmatched. Germline lookup yields CDR1 SGHKS and CDR2 YYEKEE (reference sequence). The CDR3 consists of 17 residues. CDR3 region: CASTQGIGAGDGETQYF. The CDR3, as DNA: TGTGCCAGCACCCAGGGGATAGGAGCGGGAGATGGAGAGACCCAGTACTTC.

The J gene is TRBJ2-7, the V gene TRBV7-2; D gene ambiguous. Trimming pared 2 bases from V and 3 bases from J, leaving 2 bases between. CDR1 SGHTA and CDR2 FQGNSA come from the germline V gene. This CDR3 has 11 amino acids. The CDR3 here is CASSLRYEQYF. The CDR3 nucleotides are TGTGCCAGCAGCTTACGCTACGAGCAGTACTTC. Looking up the rest from reference TRBV7-2 and TRBJ2-7 gives the full variable domain: GAGVSQSPSNKVTEKGKDVELRCDPISGHTALYWYRQSLGQGLEFLIYFQGNSAPDKSGLPSDRFSAERTGGSVSTLTIQRTQQEDSAVYLCASSLRYEQYFGPGTRLTVT.